The 8 T cell receptor beta chains listed next were all sequenced from one sample in a study of CD8+CD57+ T cells in acquired aplastic anemia. The sequenced patients had an expansion of CD8+CD57+ cells seen by flow cytometry. The study profiled TCR beta VDJ and CDR3 using genomic DNA as template. TCRdb used MiXCR to reprocess the reads, holding one entry per CDR3 protein. The data contain under 200,000 distinct CDR3 sequences, 40% to 50% of them singletons. Sequencing was done on a sample of sorted CD4+, CD8+, or CD8+CD57+ T cells (not recorded which) from PBMCs. The receptors originated from a human donor with aplastic anemia.

This clonotype was seen a few times. The chain joins TRBV29-1 to TRBJ1-1, with no clear D. This CDR3 region has 13 residues. Germline V gene data show CDR1 as SQVTM and CDR2 as ANQGSEA. Trimming took off 7 bases at V and 3 bases at J, with 15 bases between the two ends. The CDR3 loop reads CSASSNRDTEAFF. CDR3 DNA sequence: TGCAGCGCATCGTCTAACAGAGACACTGAAGCTTTCTTT.

The chain combines TRBV19 with TRBJ1-2; 8 nucleotides align to TRBD1. V lost 5 bases and J lost 8; bases outside the gene matches: 10. Germline V gives CDR1 LNHDA, CDR2 SQIVND (reference sequence). The CDR3 spans 14 residues. The CDR3 bases are TGTGCCAGTAGTGGGAGTCAGGGGGCGTCGGGCTACACCTTC. Amino acid sequence: CASSGSQGASGYTF.

This clonotype was counted only a few times. The chain carries TRBV12-3 or TRBV12-4 and TRBJ2-3, with TRBD2 matching 10 bases. The CDR3 covers 17 residues. V was pared by 1 base and J by 0 bases, with 4 bases of the junction left unmatched. The chain's CDR3 is CASSLEASGSSTDTQYF. The CDR3 DNA follows: TGTGCCAGCAGTTTAGAGGCTAGCGGGAGCAGCACAGATACGCAGTATTTT.

Points on this clonotype: This may be a read error, as it is one base from a much larger clone. This rearrangement joins TRBV6-2 or TRBV6-3 to TRBJ2-7; no reliable D call. Germline CDR1 MNHEY, CDR2 SVGEGT. The CDR3 has 13 residues. CDR3 sequence: CASSYGSISERYF. The DNA of the CDR3 is TGTGCCAGCAGTTACGGGTCTATATCCGAGCGGTACTTC.

This clonotype was counted at least ten times. The V call is TRBV12-3 or TRBV12-4, the J call TRBJ1-2; perhaps TRBD1 as D (6 bases). Trimming pared 5 bases from V and 8 bases from J, leaving 15 bases between. The CDR3 has 13 amino acids. The DNA of the CDR3 is TGTGCCAGCAGTCTTCCTACAGGGTCCGGCTACACCTTC. The encoded protein is CASSLPTGSGYTF.

The chain couples TRBV12-3 or TRBV12-4 to TRBJ2-1; 7 bases line up with TRBD2. V lost 4 bases and J lost 4; bases outside the gene matches: 7. The length of the CDR3 is 15 residues. CDR3: CASSSPSGVYNEQFF. The CDR3 nucleotides read TGTGCCAGCAGTTCCCCTAGCGGCGTATACAATGAGCAGTTCTTC.

The CDR3 nucleotides are TGCGCCAGCAGATTAGCGGGAGGGCCAGGCCAGTTCTTC. It translates to CASRLAGGPGQFF. J is TRBJ2-1 and V is TRBV10-2, with 11 bases aligning to TRBD2. The CDR3 loop spans 13 amino acids. Looked up from germline, CDR1 is WSHSY and CDR2 is SAAADI. Trimming at V came to 6 bases and at J to 13 bases, leaving 8 bases not matched to a gene.

Points on this clonotype: One junction end disagrees with the germline gene, perhaps due to a read error. DNA for the CDR3: TGTGCCGGCAGCTTAGAGGGCGGTGACTACGAGCAGTACTTC. Translation: CAGSLEGGDYEQYF. The chain is built from TRBV7-2 and TRBJ2-7; D is perhaps TRBD2 (5 bases). Germline V gene sequence: CDR1 SGHTA, CDR2 FQGNSA. The CDR3 is 14 amino acids.